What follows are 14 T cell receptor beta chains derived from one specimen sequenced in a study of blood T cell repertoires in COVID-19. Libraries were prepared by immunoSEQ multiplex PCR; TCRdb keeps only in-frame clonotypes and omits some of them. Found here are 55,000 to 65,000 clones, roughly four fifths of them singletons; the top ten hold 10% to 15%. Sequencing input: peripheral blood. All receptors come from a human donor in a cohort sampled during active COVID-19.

The CDR3 nucleotides are TGTGCCAGCAGCCGTCAACCCAGTTCGCCCCAGCATTTT. Residues: CASSRQPSSPQHF. The rearrangement links TRBV6-5 to TRBJ1-5; D is uncertain. Trimming cost V 6 bases and J 9 bases, with 15 bases left between them. Germline V lookup: CDR1 MNHEY, CDR2 SVGAGI. CDR3 length: 13 amino acids.

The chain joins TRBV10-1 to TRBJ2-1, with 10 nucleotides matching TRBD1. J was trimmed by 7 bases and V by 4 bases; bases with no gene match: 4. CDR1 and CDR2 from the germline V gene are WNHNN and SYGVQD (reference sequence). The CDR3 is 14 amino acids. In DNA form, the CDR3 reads TGCGCCAGCAGTGGGACAGGGGGGGCGAATGAGCAGTTCTTC. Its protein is CASSGTGGANEQFF.

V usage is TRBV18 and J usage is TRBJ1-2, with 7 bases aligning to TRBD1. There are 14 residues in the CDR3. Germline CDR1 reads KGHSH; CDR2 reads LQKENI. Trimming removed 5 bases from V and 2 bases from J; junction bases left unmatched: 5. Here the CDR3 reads CASSTGTENYGYTF. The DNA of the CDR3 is TGTGCCAGCTCAACCGGGACAGAGAACTATGGCTACACCTTC.

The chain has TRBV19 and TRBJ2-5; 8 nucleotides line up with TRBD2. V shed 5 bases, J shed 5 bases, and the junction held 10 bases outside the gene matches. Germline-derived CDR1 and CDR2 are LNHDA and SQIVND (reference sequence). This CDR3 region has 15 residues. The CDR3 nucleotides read TGTGCCAGTAGTTTGGGCGGGGGGCCGCGGGAGACCCAGTACTTC. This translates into CASSLGGGPRETQYF. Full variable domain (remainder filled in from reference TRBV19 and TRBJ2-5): DGGITQSPKYLFRKEGQNVTLSCEQNLNHDAMYWYRQDPGQGLRLIYYSQIVNDFQKGDIAEGYSVSREKKESFPLTVTSAQKNPTAFYLCASSLGGGPRETQYFGPGTRLLVL.

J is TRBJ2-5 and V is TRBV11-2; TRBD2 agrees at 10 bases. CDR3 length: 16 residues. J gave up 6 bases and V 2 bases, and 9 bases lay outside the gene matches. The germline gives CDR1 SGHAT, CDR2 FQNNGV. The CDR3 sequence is CASSLSKTSGSKTQYF. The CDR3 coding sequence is TGTGCCAGCAGCTTAAGCAAGACTAGCGGGTCGAAGACCCAGTACTTC.

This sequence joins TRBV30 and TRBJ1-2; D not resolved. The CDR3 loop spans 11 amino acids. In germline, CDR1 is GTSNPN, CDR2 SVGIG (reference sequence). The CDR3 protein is CGYRVYYGYTF. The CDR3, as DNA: TGTGGATACAGAGTTTACTATGGCTACACCTTC.

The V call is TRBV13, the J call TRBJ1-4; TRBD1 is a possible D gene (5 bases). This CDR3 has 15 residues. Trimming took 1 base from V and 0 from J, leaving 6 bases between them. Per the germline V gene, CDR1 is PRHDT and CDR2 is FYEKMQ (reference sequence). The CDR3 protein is CASSLAGATNEKLFF. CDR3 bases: TGTGCCAGCAGCTTAGCGGGGGCAACTAATGAAAAACTGTTTTTT.

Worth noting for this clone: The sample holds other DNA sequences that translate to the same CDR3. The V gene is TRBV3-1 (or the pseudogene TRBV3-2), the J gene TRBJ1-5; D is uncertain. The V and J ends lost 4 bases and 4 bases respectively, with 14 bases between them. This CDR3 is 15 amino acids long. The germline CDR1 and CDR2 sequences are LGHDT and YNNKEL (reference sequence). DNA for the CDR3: TGTGCCAGCAGCCTCCGCAGCGGTCCTAATCAGCCCCAGCATTTT. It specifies CASSLRSGPNQPQHF.

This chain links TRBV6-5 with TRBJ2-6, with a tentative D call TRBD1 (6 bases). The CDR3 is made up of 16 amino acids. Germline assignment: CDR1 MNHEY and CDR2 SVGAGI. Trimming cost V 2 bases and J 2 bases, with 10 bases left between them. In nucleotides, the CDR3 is TGTGCCAGCAGTTACAGCCAGGGGACTGGGGCCAACGTCCTGACTTTC. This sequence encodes CASSYSQGTGANVLTF.

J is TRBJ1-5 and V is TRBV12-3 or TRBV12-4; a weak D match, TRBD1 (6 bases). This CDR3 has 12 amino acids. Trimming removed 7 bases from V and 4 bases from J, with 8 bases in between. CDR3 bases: TGTGCCAGCAACAGGGCAAATCAGCCCCAGCATTTT. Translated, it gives CASNRANQPQHF.

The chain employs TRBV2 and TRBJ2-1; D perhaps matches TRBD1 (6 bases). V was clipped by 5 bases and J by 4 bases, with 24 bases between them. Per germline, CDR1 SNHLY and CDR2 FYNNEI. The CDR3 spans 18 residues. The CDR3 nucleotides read TGTGCCAGCAGTATACCCAACTTTATGGGACAACTTTACAATGAGCAGTTCTTC. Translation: CASSIPNFMGQLYNEQFF.

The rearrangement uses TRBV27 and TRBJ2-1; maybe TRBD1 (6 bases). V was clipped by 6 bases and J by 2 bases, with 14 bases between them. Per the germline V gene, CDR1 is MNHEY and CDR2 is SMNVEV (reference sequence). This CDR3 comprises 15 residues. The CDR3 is CASSSYRDAYNEQFF. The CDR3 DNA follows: TGTGCCAGCAGCAGTTACAGGGATGCCTACAATGAGCAGTTCTTC.

The CDR3 reads CASSLGQGVNEQFF. The CDR3 DNA follows: TGCGCCAGCAGCTTGGGGCAGGGGGTGAATGAGCAGTTCTTC. The gene calls are TRBV5-1 and TRBJ2-1, with TRBD1 matching over 7 bases. The CDR3 is 14 residues long. Germline values: CDR1 SGHRS, CDR2 YFSETQ. Trimming cost V 0 bases and J 7 bases; bases outside gene matches: 4.

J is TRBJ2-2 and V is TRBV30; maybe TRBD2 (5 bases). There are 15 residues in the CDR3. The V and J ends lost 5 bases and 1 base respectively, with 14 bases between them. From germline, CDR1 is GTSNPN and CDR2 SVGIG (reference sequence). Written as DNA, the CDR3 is TGTGCCTGGTCCCCCGGAGGCAGGAACACCGGGGAGCTGTTTTTT. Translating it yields CAWSPGGRNTGELFF.